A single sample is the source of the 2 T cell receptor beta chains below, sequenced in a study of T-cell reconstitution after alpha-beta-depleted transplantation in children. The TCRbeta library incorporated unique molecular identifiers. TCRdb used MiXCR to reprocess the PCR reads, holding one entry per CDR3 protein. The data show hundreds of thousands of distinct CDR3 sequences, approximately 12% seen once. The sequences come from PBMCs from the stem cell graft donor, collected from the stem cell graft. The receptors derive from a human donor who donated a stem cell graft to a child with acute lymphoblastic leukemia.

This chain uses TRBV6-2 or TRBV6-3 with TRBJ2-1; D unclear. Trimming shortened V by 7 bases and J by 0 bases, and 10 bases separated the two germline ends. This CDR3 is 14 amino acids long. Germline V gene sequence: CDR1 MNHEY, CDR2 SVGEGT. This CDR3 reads CASKTPSSYNEQFF. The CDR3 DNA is TGTGCCAGCAAAACACCGAGCTCCTACAATGAGCAGTTCTTC.

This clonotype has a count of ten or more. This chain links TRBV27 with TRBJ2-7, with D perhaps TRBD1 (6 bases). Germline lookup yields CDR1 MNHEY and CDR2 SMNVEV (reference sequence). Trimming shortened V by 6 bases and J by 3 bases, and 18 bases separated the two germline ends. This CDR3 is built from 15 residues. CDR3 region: CASRDSLAGLYEQYF. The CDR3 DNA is TGTGCCAGCAGGGACAGCTTGGCGGGCCTCTACGAGCAGTACTTC.